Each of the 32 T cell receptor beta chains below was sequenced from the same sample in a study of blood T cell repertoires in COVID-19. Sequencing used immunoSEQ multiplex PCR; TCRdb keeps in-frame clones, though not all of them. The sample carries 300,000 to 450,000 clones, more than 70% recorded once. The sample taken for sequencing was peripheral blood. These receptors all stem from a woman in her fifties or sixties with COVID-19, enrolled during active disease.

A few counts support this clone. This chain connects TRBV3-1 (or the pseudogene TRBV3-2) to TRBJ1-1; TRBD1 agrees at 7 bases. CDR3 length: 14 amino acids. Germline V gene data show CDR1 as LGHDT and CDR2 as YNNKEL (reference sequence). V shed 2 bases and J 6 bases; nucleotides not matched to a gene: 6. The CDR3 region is CASSQLYRGSEAFF. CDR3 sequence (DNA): TGTGCCAGCAGCCAACTCTACAGGGGTTCTGAAGCTTTCTTT.

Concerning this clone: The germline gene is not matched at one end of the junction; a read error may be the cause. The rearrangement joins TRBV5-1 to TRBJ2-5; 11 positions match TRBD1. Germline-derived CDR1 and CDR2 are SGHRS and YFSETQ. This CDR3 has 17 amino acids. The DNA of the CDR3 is TGCGCCAGCAGTTTGGATGGACAGGGGGCTGTACAAGAGACCCAGTACTTC. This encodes CASSLDGQGAVQETQYF.

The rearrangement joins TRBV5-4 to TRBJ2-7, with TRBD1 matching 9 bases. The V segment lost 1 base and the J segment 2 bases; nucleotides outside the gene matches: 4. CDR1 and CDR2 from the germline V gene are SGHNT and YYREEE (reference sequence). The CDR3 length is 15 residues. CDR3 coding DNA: TGTGCCAGCAGCTTGAGGGACAGGGAAACCTACGAGCAGTACTTC. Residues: CASSLRDRETYEQYF.

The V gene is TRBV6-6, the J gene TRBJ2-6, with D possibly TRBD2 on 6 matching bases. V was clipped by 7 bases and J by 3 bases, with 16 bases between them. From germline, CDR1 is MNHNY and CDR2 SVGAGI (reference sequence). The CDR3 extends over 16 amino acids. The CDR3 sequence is CASTPQEGLGANVLTF. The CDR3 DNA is TGTGCCAGCACCCCTCAGGAGGGGCTTGGGGCCAACGTCCTGACTTTC.

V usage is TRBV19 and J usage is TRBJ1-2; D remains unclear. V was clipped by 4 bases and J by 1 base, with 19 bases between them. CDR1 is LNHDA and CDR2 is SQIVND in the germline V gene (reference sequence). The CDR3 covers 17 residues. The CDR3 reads CASSTPLIWGVNYGYTF. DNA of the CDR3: TGTGCCAGTAGTACCCCCCTTATTTGGGGAGTTAACTATGGCTACACCTTC.

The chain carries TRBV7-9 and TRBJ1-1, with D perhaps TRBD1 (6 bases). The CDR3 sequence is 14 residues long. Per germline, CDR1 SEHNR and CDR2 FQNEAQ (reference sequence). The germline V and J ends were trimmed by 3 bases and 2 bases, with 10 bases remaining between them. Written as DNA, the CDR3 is TGTGCCAGCAGCTTGTCGGACAGTAACACTGAAGCTTTCTTT. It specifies CASSLSDSNTEAFF.

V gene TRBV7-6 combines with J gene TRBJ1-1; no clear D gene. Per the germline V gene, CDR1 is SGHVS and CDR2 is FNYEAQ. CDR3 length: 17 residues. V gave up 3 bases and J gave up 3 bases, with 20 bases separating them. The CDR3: CASSLVAGWKADTEAFF. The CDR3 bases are TGTGCCAGCAGCTTGGTAGCGGGTTGGAAGGCGGACACTGAAGCTTTCTTT.

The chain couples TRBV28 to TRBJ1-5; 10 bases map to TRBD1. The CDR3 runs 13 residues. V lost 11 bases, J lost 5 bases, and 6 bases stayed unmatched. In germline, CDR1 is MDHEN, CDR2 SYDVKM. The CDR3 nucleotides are TGTGCCGGAGGGACAGGGGCCTATCAGCCCCAGCATTTT. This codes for CAGGTGAYQPQHF.

CDR3 bases: TGTGCCAGCAGTTACTCGATGGTGGGCCAGCCCCAGCATTTT. It is translated as CASSYSMVGQPQHF. This sequence joins TRBV6-2 or TRBV6-3 and TRBJ1-5, with no clear D. Trimming took off 0 bases at V and 7 bases at J, with 10 bases between the two ends. Germline V gene sequence: CDR1 MNHEY, CDR2 SVGEGT. This CDR3 region has 14 residues.

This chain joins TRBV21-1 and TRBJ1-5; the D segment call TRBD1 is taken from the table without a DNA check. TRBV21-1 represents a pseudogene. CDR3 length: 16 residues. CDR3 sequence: CASSSRDRVSNQPQHF. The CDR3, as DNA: TGTGCCAGCAGCAGCCGGGACAGGGTTAGCAATCAGCCCCAGCATTTT.

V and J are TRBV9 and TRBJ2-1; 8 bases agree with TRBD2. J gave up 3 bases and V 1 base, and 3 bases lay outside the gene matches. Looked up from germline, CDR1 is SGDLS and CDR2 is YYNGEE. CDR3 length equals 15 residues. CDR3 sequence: CASSVSGGDYNEQFF. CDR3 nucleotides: TGTGCCAGCAGCGTAAGCGGGGGTGACTACAATGAGCAGTTCTTC.

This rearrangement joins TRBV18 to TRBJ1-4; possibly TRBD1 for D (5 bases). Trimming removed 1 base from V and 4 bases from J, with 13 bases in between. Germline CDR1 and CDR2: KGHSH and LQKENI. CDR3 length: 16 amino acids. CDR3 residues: CASSPRMAGNNEKLFF. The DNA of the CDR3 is TGTGCCAGCTCACCACGTATGGCAGGGAATAATGAAAAACTGTTTTTT.

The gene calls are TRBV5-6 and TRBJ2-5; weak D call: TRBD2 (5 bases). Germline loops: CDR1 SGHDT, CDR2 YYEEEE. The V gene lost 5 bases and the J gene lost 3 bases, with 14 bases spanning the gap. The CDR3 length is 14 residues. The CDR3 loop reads CASSSGEGEETQYF. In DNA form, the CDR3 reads TGTGCCAGCAGTTCGGGTGAGGGAGAAGAGACCCAGTACTTC. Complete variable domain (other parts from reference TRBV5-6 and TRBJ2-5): DAGVTQSPTHLIKTRGQQVTLRCSPKSGHDTVSWYQQALGQGPQFIFQYYEEEERQRGNFPDRFSGHQFPNYSSELNVNALLLGDSALYLCASSSGEGEETQYFGPGTRLLVL.

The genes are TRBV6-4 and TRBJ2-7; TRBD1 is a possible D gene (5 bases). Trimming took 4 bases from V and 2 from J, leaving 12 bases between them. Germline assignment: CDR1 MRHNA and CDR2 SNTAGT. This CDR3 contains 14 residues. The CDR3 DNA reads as TGTGCCAGCAGTGCAGGGTTTGGAGCCTACGAGCAGTACTTC. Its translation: CASSAGFGAYEQYF.

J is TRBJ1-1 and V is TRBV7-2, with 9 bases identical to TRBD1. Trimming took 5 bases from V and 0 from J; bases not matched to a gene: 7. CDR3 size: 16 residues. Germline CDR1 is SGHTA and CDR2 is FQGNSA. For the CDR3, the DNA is TGTGCCAGCAGCGCCCGGGACAGGGCTCTGAACACTGAAGCTTTCTTT. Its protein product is CASSARDRALNTEAFF.

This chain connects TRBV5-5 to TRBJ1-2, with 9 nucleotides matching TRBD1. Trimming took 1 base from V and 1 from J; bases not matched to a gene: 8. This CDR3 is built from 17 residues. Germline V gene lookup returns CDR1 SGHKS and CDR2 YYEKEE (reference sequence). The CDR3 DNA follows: TGTGCCAGCAGCTTGCTTTTTGGGACAGGGCATAACTATGGCTACACCTTC. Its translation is CASSLLFGTGHNYGYTF.

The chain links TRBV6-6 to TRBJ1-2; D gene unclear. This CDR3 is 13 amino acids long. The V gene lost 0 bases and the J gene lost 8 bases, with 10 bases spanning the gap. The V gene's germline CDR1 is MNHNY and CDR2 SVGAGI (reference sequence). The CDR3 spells CASSYSPGGGYTF. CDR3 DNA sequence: TGTGCCAGCAGTTACTCGCCGGGAGGGGGCTACACCTTC.

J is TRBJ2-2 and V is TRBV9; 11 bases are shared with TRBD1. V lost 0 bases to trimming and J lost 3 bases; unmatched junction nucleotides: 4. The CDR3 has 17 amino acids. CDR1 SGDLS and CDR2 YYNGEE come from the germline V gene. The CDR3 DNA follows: TGTGCCAGCAGCGTAGGATGGACAGGGGGCGACACCGGGGAGCTGTTTTTT. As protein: CASSVGWTGGDTGELFF.

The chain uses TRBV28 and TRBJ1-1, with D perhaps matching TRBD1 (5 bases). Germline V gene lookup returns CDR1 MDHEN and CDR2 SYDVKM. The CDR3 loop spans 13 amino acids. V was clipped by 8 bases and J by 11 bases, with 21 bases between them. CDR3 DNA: TGTGCCAGCTTCAGGGTGGGCCTTTTTGACGCTTTCTTT. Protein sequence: CASFRVGLFDAFF.

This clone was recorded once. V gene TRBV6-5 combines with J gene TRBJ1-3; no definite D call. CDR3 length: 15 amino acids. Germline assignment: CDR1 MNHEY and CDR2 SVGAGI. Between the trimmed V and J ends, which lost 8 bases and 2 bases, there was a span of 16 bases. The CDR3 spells CASRPGHSTGNTIYF. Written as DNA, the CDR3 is TGTGCCAGCCGACCTGGGCACAGCACTGGAAACACCATATATTTT.

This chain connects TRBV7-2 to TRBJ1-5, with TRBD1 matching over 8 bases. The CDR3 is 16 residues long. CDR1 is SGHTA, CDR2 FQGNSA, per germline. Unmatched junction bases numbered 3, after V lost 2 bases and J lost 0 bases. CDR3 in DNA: TGTGCCAGCAGCTTATCCGGGACAGGTAGCAATCAGCCCCAGCATTTT. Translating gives CASSLSGTGSNQPQHF.

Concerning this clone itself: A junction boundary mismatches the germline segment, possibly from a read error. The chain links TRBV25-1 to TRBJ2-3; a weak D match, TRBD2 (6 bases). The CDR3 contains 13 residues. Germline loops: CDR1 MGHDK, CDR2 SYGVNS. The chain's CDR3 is CASSETSRDTQYF. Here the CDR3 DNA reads TGTGCCAGCAGTGAAACTAGCAGAGATACGCAGTATTTT.

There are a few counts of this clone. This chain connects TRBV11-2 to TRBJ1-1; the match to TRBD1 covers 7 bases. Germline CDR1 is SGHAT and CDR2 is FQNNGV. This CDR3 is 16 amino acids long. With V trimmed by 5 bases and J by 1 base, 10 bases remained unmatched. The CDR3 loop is CASSPSTGWGNTEAFF. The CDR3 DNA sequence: TGTGCCAGCAGCCCCTCGACAGGGTGGGGGAACACTGAAGCTTTCTTT.

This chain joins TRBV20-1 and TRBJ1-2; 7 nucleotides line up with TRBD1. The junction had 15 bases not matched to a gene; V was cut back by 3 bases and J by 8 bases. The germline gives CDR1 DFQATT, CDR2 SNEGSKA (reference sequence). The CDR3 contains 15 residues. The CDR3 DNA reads TGCAGTGCTAGTCGGGACAGCAGCGTCCTCCCCGGCTACACCTTC. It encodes CSASRDSSVLPGYTF.

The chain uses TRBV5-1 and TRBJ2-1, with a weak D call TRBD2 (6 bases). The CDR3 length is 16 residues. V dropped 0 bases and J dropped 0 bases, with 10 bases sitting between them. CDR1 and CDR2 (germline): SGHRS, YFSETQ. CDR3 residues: CASSLAGEVSYNEQFF. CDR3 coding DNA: TGCGCCAGCAGCTTGGCCGGGGAGGTCTCCTACAATGAGCAGTTCTTC.

The CDR3 region is CASYKQGRLNTEAFF. In DNA, the CDR3 is TGTGCCAGCTATAAACAGGGACGGTTGAACACTGAAGCTTTCTTT. The chain combines TRBV27 with TRBJ1-1, with D perhaps matching TRBD1 (6 bases). Germline CDR1 reads MNHEY; CDR2 reads SMNVEV (reference sequence). V was trimmed by 8 bases and J by 0 bases, leaving 16 bases between them. This CDR3 has 15 residues.

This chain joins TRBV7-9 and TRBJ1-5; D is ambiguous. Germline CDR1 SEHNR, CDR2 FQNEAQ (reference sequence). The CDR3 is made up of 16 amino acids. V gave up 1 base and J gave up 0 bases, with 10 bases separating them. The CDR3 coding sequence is TGTGCCAGCAGCTTAGACAGACACAGTAGCAATCAGCCCCAGCATTTT. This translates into CASSLDRHSSNQPQHF.

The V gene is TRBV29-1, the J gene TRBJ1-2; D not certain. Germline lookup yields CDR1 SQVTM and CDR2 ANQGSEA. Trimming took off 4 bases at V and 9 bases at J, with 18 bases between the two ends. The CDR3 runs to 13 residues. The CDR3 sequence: CSVGRTDLMSYTF. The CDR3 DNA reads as TGCAGCGTTGGGAGGACGGATCTGATGAGCTACACCTTC.

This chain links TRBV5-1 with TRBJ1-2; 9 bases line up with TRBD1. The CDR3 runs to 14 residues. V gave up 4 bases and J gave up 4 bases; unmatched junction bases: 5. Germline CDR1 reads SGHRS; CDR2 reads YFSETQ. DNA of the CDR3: TGCGCCAGCAGCACCAAGGGACAGGGCTATGGCTACACCTTC. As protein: CASSTKGQGYGYTF.

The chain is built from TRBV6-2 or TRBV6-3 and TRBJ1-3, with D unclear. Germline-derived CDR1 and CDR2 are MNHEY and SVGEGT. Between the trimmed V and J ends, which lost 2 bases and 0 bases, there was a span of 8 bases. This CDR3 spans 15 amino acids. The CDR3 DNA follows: TGTGCCAGCAGTTACATCCCGGGCTCTGGAAACACCATATATTTT. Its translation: CASSYIPGSGNTIYF.

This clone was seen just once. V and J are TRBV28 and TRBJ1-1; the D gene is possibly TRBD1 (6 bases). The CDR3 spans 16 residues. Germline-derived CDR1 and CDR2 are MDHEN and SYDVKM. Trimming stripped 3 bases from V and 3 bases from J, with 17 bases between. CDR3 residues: CASSFVGGQGDTEAFF. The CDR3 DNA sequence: TGTGCCAGCAGTTTCGTCGGGGGGCAAGGGGACACTGAAGCTTTCTTT.

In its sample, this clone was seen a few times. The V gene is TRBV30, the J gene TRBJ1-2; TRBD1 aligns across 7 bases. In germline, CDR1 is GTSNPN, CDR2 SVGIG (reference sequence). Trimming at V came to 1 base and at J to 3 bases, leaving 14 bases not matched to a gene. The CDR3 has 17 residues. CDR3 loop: CAWSAISGTVRHYGYTF. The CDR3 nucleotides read TGTGCCTGGAGTGCAATATCCGGGACAGTCAGACACTATGGCTACACCTTC. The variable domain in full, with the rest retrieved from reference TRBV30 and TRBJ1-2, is SQTIHQWPATLVQPVGSPLSLECTVEGTSNPNLYWYRQAAGRGLQLLFYSVGIGQISSEVPQNLSASRPQDRQFILSSKKLLLSDSGFYLCAWSAISGTVRHYGYTFGSGTRLTVV.